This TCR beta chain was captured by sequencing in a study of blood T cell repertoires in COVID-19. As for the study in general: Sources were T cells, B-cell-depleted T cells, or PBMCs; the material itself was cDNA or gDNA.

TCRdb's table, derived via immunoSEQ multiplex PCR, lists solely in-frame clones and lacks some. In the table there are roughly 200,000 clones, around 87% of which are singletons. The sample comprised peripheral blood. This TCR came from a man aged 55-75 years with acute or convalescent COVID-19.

Written as DNA, the CDR3 is TGTGCCAGCAGCCAAGATCTGGCGCCCCTTGGGAGAAACACTGAAGCTTTCTTT. Its protein product is CASSQDLAPLGRNTEAFF. This chain links TRBV4-2 with TRBJ1-1; D is ambiguous. V lost 0 bases and J lost 2, with 19 bases in between. Germline CDR1 reads LGHNA; CDR2 reads YNFKEQ. The CDR3 extends over 18 amino acids.